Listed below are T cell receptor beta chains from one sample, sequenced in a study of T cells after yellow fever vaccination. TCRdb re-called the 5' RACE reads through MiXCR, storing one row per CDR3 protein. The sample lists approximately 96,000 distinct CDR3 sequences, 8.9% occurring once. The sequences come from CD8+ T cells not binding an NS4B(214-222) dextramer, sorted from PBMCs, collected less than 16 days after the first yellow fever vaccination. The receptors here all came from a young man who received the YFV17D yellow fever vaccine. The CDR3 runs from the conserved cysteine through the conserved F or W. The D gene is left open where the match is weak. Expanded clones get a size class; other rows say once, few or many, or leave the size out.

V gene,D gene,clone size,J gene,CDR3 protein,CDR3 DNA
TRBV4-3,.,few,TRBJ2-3,CASSQDNVATRADTQYF,TGCGCCAGCAGCCAAGATAATGTGGCAACCCGGGCAGATACGCAGTATTTT
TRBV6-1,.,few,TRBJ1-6,CASRRTAGDSPLHF,TGTGCCAGCAGACGGACAGCGGGCGATTCACCCCTCCACTTT
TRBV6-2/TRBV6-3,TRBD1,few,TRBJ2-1,CASSYGGDRGPHEQFF,TGTGCCAGCAGTTACGGAGGGGACAGGGGGCCGCATGAGCAGTTCTTC
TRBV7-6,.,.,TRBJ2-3,CASSLGQQTDGDTQYF,TGTGCCAGCAGCTTAGGTCAGCAGACAGATGGAGATACGCAGTATTTT
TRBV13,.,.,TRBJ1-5,CASRNGGDSSNQPQHF,TGTGCCAGCCGCAATGGGGGGGATTCCAGCAATCAGCCCCAGCATTTT
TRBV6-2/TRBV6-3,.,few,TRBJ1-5,CASRTGAGRNQPQHF,TGTGCCAGCAGAACCGGGGCAGGTAGAAATCAGCCCCAGCATTTT
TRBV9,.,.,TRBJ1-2,CASSVVSGGSGYTF,TGTGCCAGCAGCGTAGTCAGCGGAGGTAGTGGCTACACCTTC
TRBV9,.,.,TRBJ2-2,CASHSGTGELFF,TGTGCCAGCCATAGCGGCACCGGGGAGCTGTTTTTT
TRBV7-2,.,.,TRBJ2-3,CASSLVGGPSDTQYF,TGTGCCAGCAGCTTAGTTGGCGGTCCCTCAGATACGCAGTATTTT
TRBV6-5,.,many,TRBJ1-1,CASSYRPDSFLNTEAFF,TGTGCCAGCAGTTACAGGCCAGACTCCTTTTTGAACACTGAAGCTTTCTTT
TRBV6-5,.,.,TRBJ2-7,CASSYSTAGTSYEQYF,TGTGCCAGCAGTTACTCGACGGCGGGGACAAGCTACGAGCAGTACTTC
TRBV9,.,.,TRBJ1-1,CASSVGGGAAEAFF,TGTGCCAGCAGCGTAGGGGGGGGGGCCGCTGAAGCTTTCTTT
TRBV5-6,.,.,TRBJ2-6,CASSFSGLSGANVLTF,TGTGCCAGCAGCTTCTCAGGCCTCTCTGGGGCCAACGTCCTGACTTTC
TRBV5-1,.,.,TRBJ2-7,CASSFKGRGIQYYEQYF,TGCGCCAGCAGCTTTAAAGGTAGGGGGATCCAGTACTACGAGCAGTACTTC
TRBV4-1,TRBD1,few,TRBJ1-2,CASSQETGIGYGYTF,TGCGCCAGCAGCCAAGAGACAGGGATCGGCTATGGCTACACCTTC
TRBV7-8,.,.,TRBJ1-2,CASSPPGRYGYTF,TGTGCCAGCAGCCCCCCCGGTCGCTATGGCTACACCTTC
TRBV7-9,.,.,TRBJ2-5,CASSSYRAIIAETQYF,TGTGCCAGCAGCTCATACCGGGCCATCATCGCGGAGACCCAGTACTTC
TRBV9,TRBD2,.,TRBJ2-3,CASSVATSIDTQYF,TGTGCCAGCAGCGTAGCGACTAGCATAGATACGCAGTATTTT
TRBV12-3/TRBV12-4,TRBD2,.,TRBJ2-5,CASSPGLADYQETQYF,TGTGCCAGCAGCCCTGGACTAGCGGATTACCAAGAGACCCAGTACTTC
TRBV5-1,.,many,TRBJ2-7,CASSPGQGSYEQYF,TGCGCCAGCTCCCCGGGGCAGGGGAGTTACGAGCAGTACTTC
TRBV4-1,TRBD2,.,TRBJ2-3,CASSQVGLAGTDTQYF,TGCGCCAGCAGCCAAGTGGGACTAGCTGGCACAGATACGCAGTATTTT
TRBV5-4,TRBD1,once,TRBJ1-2,CASSETGIYGYTF,TGTGCCAGCAGCGAGACAGGGATCTATGGCTACACCTTC
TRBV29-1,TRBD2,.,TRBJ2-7,CGVEWLGGYGQYF,TGCGGCGTTGAATGGCTCGGGGGGTACGGGCAGTACTTC
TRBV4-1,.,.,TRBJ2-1,CASSQSGTYNEQFF,TGCGCCAGCAGCCAATCGGGAACCTACAATGAGCAGTTCTTC
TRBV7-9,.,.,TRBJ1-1,CASSLGRAEAFF,TGTGCCAGCAGCTTAGGAAGGGCAGAAGCTTTCTTT
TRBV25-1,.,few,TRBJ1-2,CASSSDGYTF,TGTGCCAGCAGTTCGGATGGCTACACCTTC
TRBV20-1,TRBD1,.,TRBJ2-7,CSARVRDRGSEQYF,TGCAGTGCTAGAGTTCGGGACAGGGGTTCCGAGCAGTACTTC